This passage covers 5 T cell receptor beta chains from one sample sequenced in a study of blood T cell repertoires in COVID-19. Sequenced by immunoSEQ multiplex PCR; TCRdb stores in-frame clones only, minus some. This sample has around 150,000 clones, with more than 75% found just once. The specimen was peripheral blood. The receptors derive from a woman between 45 and 65 years old with acute or convalescent COVID-19.

The gene calls are TRBV12-3 or TRBV12-4 and TRBJ2-7; 11 bases are a match to TRBD2. The J segment lost 3 bases and the V segment lost 7 bases, leaving 2 bases of the junction unmatched. The length of the CDR3 is 13 residues. The chain's CDR3 is CASITSGGYEQYF. For the CDR3, the DNA is TGTGCCAGCATTACTAGCGGGGGCTACGAGCAGTACTTC.

In this sample, this clone turned up once. The chain links TRBV7-2 to TRBJ2-7; 7 bases line up with TRBD1. The CDR3 covers 13 residues. Germline loops: CDR1 SGHTA, CDR2 FQGNSA. V dropped 7 bases and J dropped 3; count of bases not matched to a gene: 6. DNA for the CDR3: TGTGCCAGCACCGGACAGGCAAACTACGAGCAGTACTTC. Its protein is CASTGQANYEQYF.

This chain links TRBV7-8 with TRBJ1-3; weak D call: TRBD1 (5 bases). The V end was cut by 2 bases, the J end by 8 bases, with 13 bases between. CDR1 is SGHVS, CDR2 FQNEAQ, per germline. The CDR3 covers 14 residues. The CDR3 sequence: CASSLRQSRDTIYF. The DNA of the CDR3 is TGTGCCAGCAGCTTAAGACAGAGCCGGGACACCATATATTTT.

This chain links TRBV11-2 with TRBJ1-2, with 10 bases identical to TRBD1. This CDR3 comprises 17 residues. The J segment lost 4 bases and the V segment lost 5 bases, leaving 13 bases of the junction unmatched. From germline, CDR1 is SGHAT and CDR2 FQNNGV. DNA for the CDR3: TGTGCCAGCAGCGAGGGATTAGGGGACAGGGGCCGCTATGGCTACACCTTC. It codes for CASSEGLGDRGRYGYTF.

This rearrangement joins TRBV7-2 to TRBJ2-1; 15 nucleotides match TRBD2. Germline assignment: CDR1 SGHTA and CDR2 FQGNSA. The CDR3 spans 17 residues. V lost 3 bases to trimming and J lost 1 base; unmatched junction nucleotides: 1. The CDR3 reads CASSFGTSGGSYNEQFF. The CDR3 bases are TGTGCCAGCAGCTTTGGGACTAGCGGGGGGTCCTACAATGAGCAGTTCTTC.